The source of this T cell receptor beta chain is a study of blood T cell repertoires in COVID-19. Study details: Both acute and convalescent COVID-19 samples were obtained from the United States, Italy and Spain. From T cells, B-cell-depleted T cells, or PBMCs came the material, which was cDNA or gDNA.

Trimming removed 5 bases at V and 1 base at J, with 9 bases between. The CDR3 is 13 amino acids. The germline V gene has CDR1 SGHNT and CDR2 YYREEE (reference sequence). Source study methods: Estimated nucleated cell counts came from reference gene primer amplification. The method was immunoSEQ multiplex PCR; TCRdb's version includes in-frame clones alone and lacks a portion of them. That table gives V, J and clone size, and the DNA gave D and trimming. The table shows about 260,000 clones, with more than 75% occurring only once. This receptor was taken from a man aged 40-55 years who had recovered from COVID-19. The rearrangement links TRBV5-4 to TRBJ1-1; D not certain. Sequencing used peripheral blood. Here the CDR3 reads CASSIDTNTEAFF. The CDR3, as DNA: TGTGCCAGCAGTATCGACACGAACACTGAAGCTTTCTTT.